This T cell receptor (beta chain) stems from a study of T cell changes during pregnancy in multiple sclerosis. V was cut by 0 bases and J by 8 bases, with 24 bases left in between. The germline gives CDR1 SGHRS, CDR2 YFSETQ. The length of the CDR3 is 18 residues. Method: immunoSEQ multiplex PCR; TCRdb's copy keeps in-frame clones and lacks some. The sample consists of about 130,000 clones, roughly 95% of them appearing once. The material sequenced was peripheral blood, taken after pregnancy. This TCR derives from a female donor with multiple sclerosis, enrolled in a pregnancy study. The chain couples TRBV5-1 to TRBJ2-1; maybe TRBD2 (7 bases). The CDR3 reads CASSLGLTQGGKSDEQFF. CDR3 nucleotides: TGCGCCAGCAGCTTGGGACTTACACAGGGAGGGAAGTCGGATGAGCAGTTCTTC.